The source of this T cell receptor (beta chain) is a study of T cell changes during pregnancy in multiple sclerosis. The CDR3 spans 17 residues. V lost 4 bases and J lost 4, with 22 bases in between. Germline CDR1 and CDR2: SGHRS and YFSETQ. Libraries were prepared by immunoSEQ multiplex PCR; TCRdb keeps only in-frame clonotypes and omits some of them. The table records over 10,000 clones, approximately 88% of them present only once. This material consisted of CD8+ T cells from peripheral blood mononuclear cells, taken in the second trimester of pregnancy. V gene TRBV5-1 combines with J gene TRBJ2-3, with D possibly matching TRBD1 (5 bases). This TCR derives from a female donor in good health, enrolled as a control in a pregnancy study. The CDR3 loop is CASSAAPRVIRSDTQYF. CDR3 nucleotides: TGCGCCAGCAGCGCAGCTCCCAGGGTTATCCGTTCAGATACGCAGTATTTT.